These 6 T cell receptor beta chains were sequenced from one sample in a study of control samples from healthy donors and cancer patients. Clones were sequenced by immunoSEQ multiplex PCR, and TCRdb holds only the in-frame ones, with some missing. This sample has 95,000 to 150,000 clones, with around 89% found just once. Sequences were obtained from blood. These receptors were taken from a man aged 45 to 65 in good health.

The chain recombines TRBV24-1 with TRBJ2-5, with 9 positions matching TRBD1. This CDR3 comprises 16 residues. Germline lookup yields CDR1 KGHDR and CDR2 SFDVKD. The V gene end was trimmed by 2 bases and the J gene end by 4 bases; junction bases not matched to a gene: 7. The CDR3 DNA reads TGTGCCACCAGTGATTCGGGACAGGGAATCCCAGAGACCCAGTACTTC. The encoded protein is CATSDSGQGIPETQYF.

This rearrangement joins TRBV9 to TRBJ1-1, with D perhaps matching TRBD1 (6 bases). The CDR3 consists of 14 residues. Trimming shortened V by 5 bases and J by 4 bases, and 15 bases separated the two germline ends. The V gene's germline CDR1 is SGDLS and CDR2 YYNGEE. CDR3: CASRAGEATTEAFF. Written as DNA, the CDR3 is TGTGCCAGCAGGGCAGGGGAGGCGACCACTGAAGCTTTCTTT.

The rearrangement joins TRBV5-1 to TRBJ1-2; 12 bases match TRBD1. With V trimmed by 4 bases and J by 7 bases, 8 bases remained unmatched. From germline, CDR1 is SGHRS and CDR2 YFSETQ. The CDR3 has 15 amino acids. CDR3 region: CASSAGQGAGFGYTF. CDR3 nucleotides: TGCGCCAGCAGCGCGGGACAGGGGGCCGGGTTTGGCTACACCTTC.

The rearrangement joins TRBV18 to TRBJ1-1, with 10 bases fitting TRBD1. V lost 3 bases, J lost 1 base, and 2 bases stayed unmatched. The CDR3 contains 15 residues. Germline-derived CDR1 and CDR2 are KGHSH and LQKENI. This CDR3 reads CASSPRQGANTEAFF. CDR3 nucleotide sequence: TGTGCCAGCTCACCTAGACAGGGGGCGAACACTGAAGCTTTCTTT.

The chain is built from TRBV5-4 and TRBJ1-2; D may be TRBD1 (5 bases). The CDR3 length is 15 residues. V shed 0 bases and J shed 8 bases, with 17 bases lying between them. Germline CDR1 SGHNT, CDR2 YYREEE (reference sequence). The CDR3 spells CASSLESGVPGGYTF. The CDR3, as DNA: TGTGCCAGCAGCTTGGAATCGGGGGTCCCGGGGGGCTACACCTTC.

This chain connects TRBV19 to TRBJ2-1; TRBD1 is a possible D gene (5 bases). V was cut by 3 bases and J by 2 bases, with 20 bases left in between. The CDR3 sequence is 18 residues long. Germline V CDR1 and CDR2: LNHDA, SQIVND (reference sequence). As DNA, the CDR3 is TGTGCCAGTAGTATGGACGGTGACAGAAGGGTCGCCTACAATGAGCAGTTCTTC. Protein product: CASSMDGDRRVAYNEQFF.